This TCR beta chain came from a study of control samples from healthy donors and cancer patients. Method: immunoSEQ multiplex PCR; TCRdb's copy keeps in-frame clones and lacks some. The profile shows 90,000 to 150,000 clones, about nine tenths of them singletons. V lost 4 bases to trimming and J lost 7 bases; unmatched junction nucleotides: 8. The CDR3 length is 14 residues. Looked up from germline, CDR1 is KGHDR and CDR2 is SFDVKD. This chain connects TRBV24-1 to TRBJ1-2; TRBD1 matches 7 bases. This sequence was found in a man in his forties in good health. Sequencing was done on a sample of blood. CDR3 DNA: TGTGCCACCAGTGACCGGGACAGTCTCCGTGGCTACACCTTC. Protein sequence: CATSDRDSLRGYTF.